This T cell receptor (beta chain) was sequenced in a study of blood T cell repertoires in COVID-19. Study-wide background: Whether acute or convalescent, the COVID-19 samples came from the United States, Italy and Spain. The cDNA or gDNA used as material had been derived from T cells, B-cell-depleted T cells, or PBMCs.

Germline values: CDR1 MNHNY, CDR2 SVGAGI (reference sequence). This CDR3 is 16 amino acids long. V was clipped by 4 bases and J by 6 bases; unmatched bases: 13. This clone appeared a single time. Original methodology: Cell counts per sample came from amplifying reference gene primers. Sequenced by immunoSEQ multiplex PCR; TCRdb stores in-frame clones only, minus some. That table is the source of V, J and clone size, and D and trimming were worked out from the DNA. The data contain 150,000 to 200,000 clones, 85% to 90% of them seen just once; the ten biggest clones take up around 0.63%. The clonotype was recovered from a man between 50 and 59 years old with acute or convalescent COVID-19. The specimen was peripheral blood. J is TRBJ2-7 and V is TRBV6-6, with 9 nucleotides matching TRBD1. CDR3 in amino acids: CASSSTPGQGSGEQYV. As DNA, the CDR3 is TGTGCCAGCAGTTCCACACCGGGACAGGGATCGGGCGAGCAGTACGTC.